The 15 T cell receptor beta chains listed next were all sequenced from one sample in a study of T cell responses to AZD1222 COVID-19 vaccine. Sequencing was performed with immunoSEQ multiplex PCR; in TCRdb, only in-frame clones are kept and a portion is missing. The table shows about 120,000 clones, with about 91% occurring only once. The sequencing here drew on peripheral blood, taken 28 days after the second AZD1222 dose. The receptor source for this set is an adult who received the AZD1222 COVID-19 vaccine.

The chain uses TRBV28 and TRBJ2-5, with a tentative D call TRBD2 (5 bases). The CDR3 is 15 amino acids. Germline V lookup: CDR1 MDHEN, CDR2 SYDVKM. Trimming removed 8 bases at V and 0 bases at J, with 16 bases between. DNA for the CDR3: TGTGCCAGCGCTCCAGAGGGCAAGTACCAAGAGACCCAGTACTTC. Translation gives CASAPEGKYQETQYF.

This clone was observed a few times. The chain joins TRBV15 to TRBJ2-1; TRBD2 matches at 8 bases. Germline lookup yields CDR1 LNHNV and CDR2 YYDKDF (reference sequence). Trimming cost V 0 bases and J 8 bases; bases outside gene matches: 6. The CDR3 length is 15 residues. The CDR3 DNA follows: TGTGCCACCAGCAGAGAAAGAGCGGGGGTCTATGAGCAGTTCTTC. It yields the protein CATSRERAGVYEQFF. The full variable domain, in which reference TRBV15 and TRBJ2-1 provide the parts outside the CDR3, is DAMVIQNPRYQVTQFGKPVTLSCSQTLNHNVMYWYQQKSSQAPKLLFHYYDKDFNNEADTPDNFQSRRPNTSFCFLDIRSPGLGDTAMYLCATSRERAGVYEQFFGPGTRLTVL.

The chain employs TRBV7-9 and TRBJ2-1; weak D call: TRBD2 (6 bases). Per the germline V gene, CDR1 is SEHNR and CDR2 is FQNEAQ (reference sequence). The CDR3 is made up of 14 amino acids. Trimming left V 2 bases short and J 4 bases short, with 9 bases between. The CDR3 DNA is TGTGCCAGCAGCTTAATCGGGAGTTACAATGAGCAGTTCTTC. This codes for CASSLIGSYNEQFF.

V gene TRBV27 combines with J gene TRBJ2-7, with 9 bases identical to TRBD1. Germline V gene data show CDR1 as MNHEY and CDR2 as SMNVEV (reference sequence). The V and J ends lost 10 bases and 3 bases, in that order; junction bases with no gene match: 16. The CDR3 totals 16 residues. CDR3 in DNA: TGTGCCACCACGCGAGGCCCCGGGACAGGGAACTACGAGCAGTACTTC. As protein: CATTRGPGTGNYEQYF.

The CDR3 loop reads CASSLEAGGNQPQHF. The CDR3 DNA follows: TGTGCCAGCAGCTTAGAGGCAGGGGGTAATCAGCCCCAGCATTTT. The chain uses TRBV7-6 and TRBJ1-5, with TRBD1 matching over 7 bases. The CDR3 covers 15 residues. The trim removed 1 base at V and 4 bases at J, leaving 4 bases unmatched. Germline CDR1 reads SGHVS; CDR2 reads FNYEAQ.

The chain links TRBV7-3 to TRBJ1-6; 10 nucleotides agree with TRBD1. The CDR3 sequence is 18 residues long. The junction had 10 bases not matched to a gene; V was cut back by 2 bases and J by 6 bases. The germline V gene encodes CDR1 SGHTA and CDR2 FQGTGA. CDR3 amino acids: CASSLSPLGQGINSPLHF. Written as DNA, the CDR3 is TGTGCCAGCAGCTTATCACCCTTGGGACAGGGGATTAATTCACCCCTCCACTTT.

This chain links TRBV29-1 with TRBJ1-2; D not resolved. Deletions cut 1 base from V and 0 bases from J, with 9 bases between. Germline V gene sequence: CDR1 SQVTM, CDR2 ANQGSEA. The CDR3 is 14 amino acids. Here the CDR3 reads CSVEGSRTNYGYTF. The CDR3 DNA sequence: TGCAGCGTTGAAGGTAGCAGGACTAACTATGGCTACACCTTC.

The chain couples TRBV28 to TRBJ1-3, with unresolved D. Trimming shortened V by 4 bases and J by 8 bases, and 9 bases separated the two germline ends. Germline V lookup: CDR1 MDHEN, CDR2 SYDVKM. The CDR3 is made up of 12 amino acids. The CDR3 region is CASSSSTDTIYF. CDR3 in DNA: TGTGCCAGCAGTTCGTCAACAGACACCATATATTTT.

The V gene is TRBV4-2, the J gene TRBJ2-1; D possibly matches TRBD1 or TRBD2 (5 bases each). The CDR3 has 17 residues. Germline lookup yields CDR1 LGHNA and CDR2 YNFKEQ. V gave up 7 bases and J gave up 4 bases, with 23 bases separating them. The CDR3 spells CASTPGGLRDAYNEQFF. The CDR3 DNA follows: TGTGCCAGCACCCCGGGCGGGTTACGGGACGCATACAATGAGCAGTTCTTC.

The rearrangement uses TRBV30 and TRBJ1-5; tentative D call: TRBD1 (6 bases). Between the trimmed V and J ends, which lost 0 bases and 6 bases, there was a span of 15 bases. The CDR3 is 15 residues long. The germline V gene has CDR1 GTSNPN and CDR2 SVGIG (reference sequence). The CDR3 spells CAWSVSRGGIQPQHF. The CDR3, as DNA: TGTGCCTGGAGTGTCTCTAGGGGGGGTATTCAGCCCCAGCATTTT.

The CDR3 bases are TGTGCCAGCAGCCTAGGGTTGGCCCCGGGGAACACTGAAGCTTTCTTT. This codes for CASSLGLAPGNTEAFF. The chain recombines TRBV7-9 with TRBJ1-1, with D unresolved. CDR3 length: 16 residues. V lost 5 bases to trimming and J lost 1 base, with 17 bases between them. In germline, CDR1 is SEHNR, CDR2 FQNEAQ (reference sequence).

The chain combines TRBV29-1 with TRBJ2-1, with D maybe TRBD2 (6 bases). Germline V gene data show CDR1 as SQVTM and CDR2 as ANQGSEA. Trimming took 7 bases from V and 3 from J, leaving 13 bases between them. CDR3 size: 13 residues. The CDR3 loop is CSARLVDYNEQFF. The CDR3, as DNA: TGCAGCGCTAGACTAGTGGACTACAATGAGCAGTTCTTC.

The chain links TRBV15 to TRBJ2-3; no clear D gene. The CDR3 extends over 19 amino acids. With 2 bases removed from V and 2 bases from J, the gap between germline ends came to 23 bases. The germline gives CDR1 LNHNV, CDR2 YYDKDF (reference sequence). CDR3 protein: CATSRPDGLGSASTDTQYF. As DNA, the CDR3 is TGTGCCACCAGCAGACCAGACGGGTTAGGAAGCGCATCCACAGATACGCAGTATTTT.

The V call is TRBV6-5, the J call TRBJ1-1; D gene ambiguous. The CDR3 covers 15 residues. Trimming left V 7 bases short and J 2 bases short, with 17 bases between. Germline V lookup: CDR1 MNHEY, CDR2 SVGAGI. DNA for the CDR3: TGTGCCAGCAAATTTCGGCCAGGCCGAAACACTGAAGCTTTCTTT. It codes for CASKFRPGRNTEAFF.

The chain has TRBV11-2 and TRBJ2-7; 7 bases are a match to TRBD2. CDR1 is SGHAT and CDR2 is FQNNGV in the germline V gene. The CDR3 runs 15 residues. Germline trimming cut 0 bases from V and 3 bases from J; bases unmatched to any gene: 5. The CDR3 DNA follows: TGTGCCAGCAGCTTAGAAGGGAGCGGGATCTACGAGCAGTACTTC. Its translation: CASSLEGSGIYEQYF.